This is a list of T cell receptor beta chains from one sample in a study of cytomegalovirus exposure and HLA in healthy donors. The protocol was immunoSEQ multiplex PCR, while the TCRdb copy is restricted to in-frame clones and leaves out a portion. The sample has 200,000 to 250,000 clones; 65% to 85% are singletons. What was sequenced was PBMCs. The receptor set was obtained from a man in his fifties in good health and CMV-seronegative. Both conserved end residues are part of each CDR3. A D gene is named only where the DNA matches it firmly. Expanded clones get a size class; other rows say once, few or many, or leave the size out.

TRBV29-1	.	TRBJ2-1	TRBD2	CSVEDPSGRAPEQFF	TGCAGCGTTGAAGACCCTAGCGGGAGGGCCCCTGAGCAGTTCTTC
TRBV7-3	.	TRBJ1-5	TRBD1	CASSLSGQGQPQHF	TGTGCCAGCAGCCTTAGCGGACAGGGTCAGCCCCAGCATTTT
TRBV13	few	TRBJ2-7	.	CASSFRTAPPYEQYF	TGTGCCAGCAGCTTCCGGACAGCCCCTCCCTACGAGCAGTACTTC
TRBV11-1	.	TRBJ2-1	.	CASSQSGSPGEQFF	TGTGCCAGCAGCCAAAGCGGGTCCCCAGGTGAGCAGTTCTTC
TRBV18	.	TRBJ2-3	TRBD2	CASSPLSGAGGVGRTDTQYF	TGTGCCAGCTCACCGCTCAGTGGAGCGGGAGGGGTTGGCCGCACAGATACGCAGTATTTT
TRBV4-1	.	TRBJ2-2	TRBD2	CASSPHEGSGRARTGELFF	TGCGCCAGCAGCCCCCATGAAGGTAGCGGGAGGGCCCGAACCGGAGAGCTGTTTTTT
TRBV7-9	once	TRBJ1-5	TRBD1	CASSEDRGGNQPQHF	TGTGCCAGCAGCGAGGACAGGGGAGGCAATCAGCCCCAGCATTTT
TRBV10-3	.	TRBJ1-2	.	CAISAAEAYGYTF	TGTGCCATCAGTGCGGCGGAAGCCTATGGCTACACCTTC
TRBV5-1	.	TRBJ1-6	TRBD1	CASSLGQALGSPLHF	TGCGCCAGCAGCTTAGGACAGGCACTAGGCTCACCCCTCCACTTT
TRBV19	few	TRBJ1-2	.	CASSIFPPSGYGYTF	TGTGCCAGTAGTATCTTCCCGCCCTCGGGCTATGGCTACACCTTC
TRBV13	.	TRBJ2-7	.	CASSLRESPYEQYF	TGTGCCAGCAGCCTACGGGAATCCCCCTACGAGCAGTACTTC
TRBV18	.	TRBJ1-2	.	CASSTGGNEPYGYTF	TGTGCCAGCTCAACCGGGGGGAACGAGCCCTATGGCTACACCTTC
TRBV10-1	.	TRBJ2-5	.	CASSVGGGETQYF	TGCGCCAGCAGTGTTGGGGGGGGCGAGACCCAGTACTTC
TRBV6-5	.	TRBJ2-7	TRBD2	CASSYQFLAGESQQYF	TGTGCCAGCAGTTACCAATTCCTAGCGGGAGAATCCCAGCAGTACTTC
TRBV27	.	TRBJ1-5	.	CASSIDSSNQPQHF	TGTGCCAGCAGTATAGACAGTAGCAATCAGCCCCAGCATTTT
TRBV27	.	TRBJ2-2	.	CASSLFGRGGELFF	TGTGCCAGCAGTTTATTTGGTAGGGGCGGGGAGCTGTTTTTT
TRBV19	.	TRBJ1-5	.	CASSGGPWNNQPQHF	TGTGCCAGTAGTGGAGGACCGTGGAACAATCAGCCCCAGCATTTT
TRBV29-1	.	TRBJ2-7	TRBD1	CSVDGDSSWEQYF	TGCAGCGTTGACGGGGACAGTTCTTGGGAGCAGTACTTC
TRBV28	.	TRBJ2-1	.	CASFGQRDEQFF	TGTGCCAGCTTTGGGCAGCGGGATGAGCAGTTCTTC
TRBV27	once	TRBJ1-2	.	CASSLSTQGNYGYTF	TGTGCCAGCAGTTTATCGACCCAGGGTAACTATGGCTACACCTTC
TRBV14	few	TRBJ2-5	.	CASSQRQRGSQYF	TGTGCCAGCAGCCAAAGGCAACGCGGGTCCCAGTACTTC
TRBV27	.	TRBJ1-1	TRBD1	CASSLSGGVMNTEAFF	TGTGCCAGCAGTTTGTCAGGGGGCGTGATGAACACTGAAGCTTTCTTT
TRBV30	.	TRBJ2-1	TRBD2	CAWSPGLAGVNEQFF	TGTGCCTGGAGTCCTGGACTAGCGGGAGTGAATGAGCAGTTCTTC
TRBV18	.	TRBJ1-2	TRBD1	CASSPPTGAGYTF	TGTGCCAGCTCACCACCGACAGGGGCTGGCTACACCTTC
TRBV28	.	TRBJ2-7	TRBD2	CASSLYTSGDYEQYF	TGTGCCAGCAGTTTATACACTAGCGGAGACTACGAGCAGTACTTC
TRBV7-9	.	TRBJ2-7	TRBD1	CASSSTGARDSYEQYF	TGTGCCAGCAGCTCAACAGGGGCGCGCGACTCCTACGAGCAGTACTTC
TRBV2	.	TRBJ1-1	TRBD1	CASSVDRVTEAFF	TGTGCCAGCAGTGTGGACAGGGTCACTGAAGCTTTCTTT
TRBV29-1	.	TRBJ2-7	.	CSVELPLTIRGVREQYF	TGCAGCGTTGAACTCCCTTTGACTATCAGGGGGGTTCGTGAGCAGTACTTC
TRBV7-8	.	TRBJ2-3	.	CASGHSDTQYF	TGTGCCAGCGGCCACAGTGATACGCAGTATTTT
TRBV10-3	.	TRBJ2-4	.	CAISESGRAGNIQYF	TGTGCCATCAGTGAGTCTGGCAGGGCAGGAAACATTCAGTACTTC
TRBV5-1	.	TRBJ2-3	.	CASSLERTLMIDTQYF	TGCGCCAGCAGCTTGGAGCGGACCCTCATGATAGATACGCAGTATTTT